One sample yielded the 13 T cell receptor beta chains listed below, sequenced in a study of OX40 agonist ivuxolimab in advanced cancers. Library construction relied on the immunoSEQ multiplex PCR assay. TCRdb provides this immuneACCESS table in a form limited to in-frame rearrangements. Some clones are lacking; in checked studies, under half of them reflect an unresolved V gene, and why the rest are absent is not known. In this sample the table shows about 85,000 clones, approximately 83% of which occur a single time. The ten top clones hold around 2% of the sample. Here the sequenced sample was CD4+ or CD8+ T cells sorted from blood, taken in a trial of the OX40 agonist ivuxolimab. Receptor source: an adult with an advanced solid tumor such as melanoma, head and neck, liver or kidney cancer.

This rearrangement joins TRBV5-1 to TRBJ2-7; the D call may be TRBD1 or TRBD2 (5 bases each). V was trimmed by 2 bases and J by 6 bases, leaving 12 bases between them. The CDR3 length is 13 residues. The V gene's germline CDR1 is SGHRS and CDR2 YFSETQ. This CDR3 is CASSLSRDPEQYF. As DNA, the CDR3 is TGCGCCAGCAGCTTATCCCGGGACCCCGAGCAGTACTTC.

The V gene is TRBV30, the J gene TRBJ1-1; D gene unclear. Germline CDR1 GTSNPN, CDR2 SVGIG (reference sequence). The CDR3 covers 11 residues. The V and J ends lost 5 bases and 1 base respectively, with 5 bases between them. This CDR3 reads CAWQWNTEAFF. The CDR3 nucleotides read TGTGCCTGGCAATGGAACACTGAAGCTTTCTTT.

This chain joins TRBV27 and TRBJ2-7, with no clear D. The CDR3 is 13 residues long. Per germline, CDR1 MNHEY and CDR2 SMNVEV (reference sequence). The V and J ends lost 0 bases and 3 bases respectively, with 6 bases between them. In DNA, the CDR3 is TGTGCCAGCAGTTTATCCCCGTACTACGAGCAGTACTTC. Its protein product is CASSLSPYYEQYF.

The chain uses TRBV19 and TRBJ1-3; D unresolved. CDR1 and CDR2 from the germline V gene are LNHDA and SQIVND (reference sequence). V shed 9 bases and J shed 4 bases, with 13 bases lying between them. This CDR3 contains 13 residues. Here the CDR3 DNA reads TGTGCCAGCGGTTCCAGGACGGGAAACACCATATATTTT. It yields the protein CASGSRTGNTIYF.

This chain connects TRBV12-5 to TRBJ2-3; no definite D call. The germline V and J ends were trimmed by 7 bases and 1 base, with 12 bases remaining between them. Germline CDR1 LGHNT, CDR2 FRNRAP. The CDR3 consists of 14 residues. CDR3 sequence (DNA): TGTGCTAGTGCCGTAGCTACGGGCACAGATACGCAGTATTTT. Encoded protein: CASAVATGTDTQYF.

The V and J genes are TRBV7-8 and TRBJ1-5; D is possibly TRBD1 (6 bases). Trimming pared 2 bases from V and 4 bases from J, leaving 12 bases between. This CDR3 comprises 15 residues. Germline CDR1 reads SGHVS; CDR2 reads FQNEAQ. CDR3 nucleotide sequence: TGTGCCAGCAGCTTACCAAGGGGGAAGAATCAGCCCCAGCATTTT. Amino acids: CASSLPRGKNQPQHF.

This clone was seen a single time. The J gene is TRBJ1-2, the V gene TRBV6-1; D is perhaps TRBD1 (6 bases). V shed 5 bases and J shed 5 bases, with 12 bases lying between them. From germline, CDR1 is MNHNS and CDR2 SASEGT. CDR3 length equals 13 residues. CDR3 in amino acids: CASSKIQGYGYTF. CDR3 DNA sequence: TGTGCCAGCAGTAAGATACAGGGTTATGGCTACACCTTC.

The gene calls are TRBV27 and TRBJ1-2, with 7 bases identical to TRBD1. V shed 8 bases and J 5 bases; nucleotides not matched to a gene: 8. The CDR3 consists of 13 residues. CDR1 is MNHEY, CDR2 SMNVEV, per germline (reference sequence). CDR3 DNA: TGTGCCAGCCAGTCCGCCAGGGGGTATGGCTACACCTTC. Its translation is CASQSARGYGYTF.

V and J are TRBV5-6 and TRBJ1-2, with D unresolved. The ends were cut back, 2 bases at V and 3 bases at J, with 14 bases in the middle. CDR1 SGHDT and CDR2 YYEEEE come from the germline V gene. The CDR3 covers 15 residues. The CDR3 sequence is CASSFPLGSDYGYTF. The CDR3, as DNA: TGTGCCAGCAGCTTTCCTTTAGGTTCAGACTATGGCTACACCTTC. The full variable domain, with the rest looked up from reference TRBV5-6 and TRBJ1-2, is DAGVTQSPTHLIKTRGQQVTLRCSPKSGHDTVSWYQQALGQGPQFIFQYYEEEERQRGNFPDRFSGHQFPNYSSELNVNALLLGDSALYLCASSFPLGSDYGYTFGSGTRLTVV.

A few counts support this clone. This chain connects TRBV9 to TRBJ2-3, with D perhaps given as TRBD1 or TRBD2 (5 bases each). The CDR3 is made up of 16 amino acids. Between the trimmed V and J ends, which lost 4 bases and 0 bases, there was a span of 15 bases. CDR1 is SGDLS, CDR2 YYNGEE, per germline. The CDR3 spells CASSPREGSSTDTQYF. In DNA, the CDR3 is TGTGCCAGCAGCCCCCGAGAGGGGAGTAGCACAGATACGCAGTATTTT.

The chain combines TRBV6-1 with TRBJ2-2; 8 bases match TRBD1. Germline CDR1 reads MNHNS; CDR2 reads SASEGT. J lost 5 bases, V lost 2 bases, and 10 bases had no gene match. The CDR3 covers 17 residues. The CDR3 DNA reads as TGTGCCAGCAGTGAACCGTTCGGGCAGGGGGCGACCGGGGAGCTGTTTTTT. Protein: CASSEPFGQGATGELFF.

CDR3 bases: TGTGCCAGCAGCTTTGGGGCCAGGGTGGGCAATCAGCCCCAGCATTTT. This codes for CASSFGARVGNQPQHF. V usage is TRBV7-9 and J usage is TRBJ1-5, with D perhaps matching TRBD1 (5 bases). The V gene's germline CDR1 is SEHNR and CDR2 FQNEAQ (reference sequence). This CDR3 is built from 16 residues. With 3 bases removed from V and 2 bases from J, the gap between germline ends came to 14 bases. Drawing the rest from reference TRBV7-9 and TRBJ1-5, the complete variable domain is DTGVSQNPRHKITKRGQNVTFRCDPISEHNRLYWYRQTLGQGPEFLTYFQNEAQLEKSRLLSDRFSAERPKGSFSTLEIQRTEQGDSAMYLCASSFGARVGNQPQHFGDGTRLSIL.

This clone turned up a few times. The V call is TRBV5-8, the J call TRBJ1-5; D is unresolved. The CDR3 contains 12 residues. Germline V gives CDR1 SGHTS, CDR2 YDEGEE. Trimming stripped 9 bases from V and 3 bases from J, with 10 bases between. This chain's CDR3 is CATQAINQPQHF. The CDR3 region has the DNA TGTGCCACTCAAGCGATCAATCAGCCCCAGCATTTT. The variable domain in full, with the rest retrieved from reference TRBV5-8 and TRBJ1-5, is EAGVTQSPTHLIKTRGQQATLRCSPISGHTSVYWYQQALGLGLQFLLWYDEGEERNRGNFPPRFSGRQFPNYSSELNVNALELEDSALYLCATQAINQPQHFGDGTRLSIL.